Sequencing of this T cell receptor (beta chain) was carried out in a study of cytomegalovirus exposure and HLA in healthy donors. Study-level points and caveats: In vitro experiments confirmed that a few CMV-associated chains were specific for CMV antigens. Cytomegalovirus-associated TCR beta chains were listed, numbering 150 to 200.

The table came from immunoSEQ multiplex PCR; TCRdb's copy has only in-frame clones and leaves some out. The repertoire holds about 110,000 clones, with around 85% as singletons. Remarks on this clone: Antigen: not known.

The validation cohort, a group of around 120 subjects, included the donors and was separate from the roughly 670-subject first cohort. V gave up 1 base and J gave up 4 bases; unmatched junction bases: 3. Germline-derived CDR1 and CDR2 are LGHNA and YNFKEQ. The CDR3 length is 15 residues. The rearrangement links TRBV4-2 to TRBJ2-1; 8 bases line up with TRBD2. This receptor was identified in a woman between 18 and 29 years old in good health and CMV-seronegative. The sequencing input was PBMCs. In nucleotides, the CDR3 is TGTGCCAGCAGCCAAGGCGGGGGGACGTACAATGAGCAGTTCTTC. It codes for CASSQGGGTYNEQFF.